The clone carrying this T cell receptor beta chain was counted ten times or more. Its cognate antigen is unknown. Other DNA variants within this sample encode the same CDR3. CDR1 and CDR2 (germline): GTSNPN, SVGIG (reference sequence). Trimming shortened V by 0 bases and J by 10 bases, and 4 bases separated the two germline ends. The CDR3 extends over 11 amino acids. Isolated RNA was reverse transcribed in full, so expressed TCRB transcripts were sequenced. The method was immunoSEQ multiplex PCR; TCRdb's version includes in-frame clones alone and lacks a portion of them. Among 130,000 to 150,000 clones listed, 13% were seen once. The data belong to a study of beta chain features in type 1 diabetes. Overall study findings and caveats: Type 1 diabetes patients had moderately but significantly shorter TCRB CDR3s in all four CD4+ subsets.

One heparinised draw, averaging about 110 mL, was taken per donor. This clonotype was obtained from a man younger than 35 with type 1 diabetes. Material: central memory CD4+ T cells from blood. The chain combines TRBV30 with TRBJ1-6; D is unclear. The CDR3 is CAWSVGSPLHF. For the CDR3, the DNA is TGTGCCTGGAGTGTCGGGTCACCCCTCCACTTT.